The 8 T cell receptor beta chains below were found in one sample sequenced in a study of T cell changes during pregnancy in multiple sclerosis. Sequencing was performed with immunoSEQ multiplex PCR; in TCRdb, only in-frame clones are kept and a portion is missing. The sample yields around 100,000 clones, roughly 92% seen once. Sequences were derived from peripheral blood, sampled after pregnancy. The receptors come from a female donor with multiple sclerosis, enrolled in a pregnancy study.

The gene calls are TRBV19 and TRBJ1-5; possible D gene TRBD1, 5 bases. V gave up 3 bases and J gave up 4 bases, with 13 bases separating them. The germline gives CDR1 LNHDA, CDR2 SQIVND (reference sequence). The CDR3 loop spans 15 amino acids. CDR3 protein: CASSMSGQGNQPQHF. CDR3 nucleotides: TGTGCCAGTAGTATGTCTGGGCAGGGAAATCAGCCCCAGCATTTT.

A single count supports this clone. The rearrangement joins TRBV6-1 to TRBJ2-1; TRBD2 agrees at 10 bases. CDR1 and CDR2 from the germline V gene are MNHNS and SASEGT. This CDR3 spans 16 amino acids. V lost 3 bases to trimming and J lost 10 bases; unmatched junction nucleotides: 12. The CDR3 DNA follows: TGTGCCAGCAGTGATTTCGAGGGTCTAGCGGGGGCCGAGCAGTTCTTC. This translates into CASSDFEGLAGAEQFF.

The V call is TRBV7-7, the J call TRBJ1-4; D ambiguous. Germline CDR1 reads SSHAT; CDR2 reads FNYEAQ (reference sequence). This CDR3 is 11 amino acids long. The DNA for the CDR3 is TGTGCTACGGTGCCGGTTGCATTGCTGTTTTTT. Amino acid sequence: CATVPVALLFF.

The rearrangement uses TRBV11-1 and TRBJ1-5; a weak D match, TRBD1 (6 bases). The germline V gene encodes CDR1 SGHAT and CDR2 FQDESV (reference sequence). This CDR3 has 15 residues. V lost 3 bases to trimming and J lost 1 base, with 10 bases between them. The CDR3 region has the DNA TGTGCCAGCAGCTTGGCAGGGGAAAGCAATCAGCCCCAGCATTTT. Protein: CASSLAGESNQPQHF.

This clone was counted only a few times. The chain employs TRBV10-3 and TRBJ1-6; 7 nucleotides align to TRBD1. V lost 5 bases and J lost 5; bases outside the gene matches: 3. The CDR3 extends over 14 amino acids. The germline CDR1 and CDR2 sequences are ENHRY and SYGVKD. The CDR3 reads CAISRGTDNSPLHF. The CDR3 bases are TGTGCCATCAGTCGCGGGACAGATAATTCACCCCTCCACTTT.

This clone has just a few counts. V usage is TRBV18 and J usage is TRBJ1-2, with a possible D match to TRBD1 (6 bases). The CDR3 extends over 13 amino acids. Per the germline V gene, CDR1 is KGHSH and CDR2 is LQKENI. V was clipped by 3 bases and J by 8 bases, with 13 bases between them. The CDR3 reads CASSPNRENGYTF. CDR3 nucleotide sequence: TGTGCCAGCTCACCCAACAGGGAAAACGGCTACACCTTC.

The chain is built from TRBV13 and TRBJ1-5; D gene unclear. Germline CDR1 is PRHDT and CDR2 is FYEKMQ (reference sequence). The CDR3 extends over 17 amino acids. Trimming left V 2 bases short and J 7 bases short, with 21 bases between. CDR3 sequence: CASSLSLEAELKQPQHF. As DNA, the CDR3 is TGTGCCAGCAGCTTAAGCTTGGAGGCTGAGTTGAAACAGCCCCAGCATTTT. The variable domain in full, with the rest retrieved from reference TRBV13 and TRBJ1-5, is AAGVIQSPRHLIKEKRETATLKCYPIPRHDTVYWYQQGPGQDPQFLISFYEKMQSDKGSIPDRFSAQQFSDYHSELNMSSLELGDSALYFCASSLSLEAELKQPQHFGDGTRLSIL.

This clone has more than one count but fewer than ten. CDR3 in DNA: TGTGCCAGCATAATTGGGACTGCCGGTCAGCCCCAGCATTTT. It codes for CASIIGTAGQPQHF. The rearrangement uses TRBV6-1 and TRBJ1-5; perhaps TRBD1 as D (5 bases). The CDR3 spans 14 residues. Germline CDR1 is MNHNS and CDR2 is SASEGT. Trimming took off 7 bases at V and 6 bases at J, with 16 bases between the two ends.